The rows below give T cell receptor beta chains drawn from one sample of a study of blood T cell repertoires in COVID-19. This table comes from immunoSEQ multiplex PCR, and its TCRdb copy is limited to in-frame clones, with some not included. The table shows roughly 150,000 clones, with around nine tenths occurring only once. Sequencing used peripheral blood. The receptors were gathered from a man over 45 who had recovered from COVID-19. CDR3s include the opening cysteine and the closing phenylalanine or tryptophan. The order of the fields is V gene, clone size, J gene, CDR3 length, D gene, CDR3 protein, CDR3 DNA. The D gene is left open where the match is weak. Size is stated for part of the rows, as once, few or many counts, or as a class when the clone is expanded.

>TRBV29-1|once|TRBJ2-7|12|NA
CSVEVTTYEQYF
TGCAGCGTTGAAGTTACTACCTACGAGCAGTACTTC
>TRBV7-2|NA|TRBJ1-4|17|NA
CASSLGQTGQSNEKLFF
TGTGCCAGCAGCCTTGGACAGACCGGGCAGTCTAATGAAAAACTGTTTTTT
>TRBV2|few|TRBJ1-6|16|NA
CASRLTGAGGNSPLHF
TGTGCCAGCAGACTCACGGGTGCCGGGGGAAATTCACCCCTCCACTTT
>TRBV7-2|once|TRBJ2-2|14|TRBD2
CASQRGGSTGELFF
TGTGCCAGCCAGCGGGGGGGTAGTACCGGGGAGCTGTTTTTT
>TRBV9|once|TRBJ2-7|15|TRBD2
CASSFRAGASYEQYF
TGTGCCAGCAGTTTCCGAGCGGGAGCCTCCTACGAGCAGTACTTC
>TRBV6-5|NA|TRBJ1-1|13|NA
CASRVKSTGRAFF
TGTGCCAGCCGAGTAAAATCAACAGGGCGGGCTTTCTTT
>TRBV2|NA|TRBJ2-7|14|TRBD1
CASSVLRGMGEQYF
TGTGCCAGCAGTGTACTCAGGGGGATGGGCGAGCAGTACTTC
>TRBV7-6|few|TRBJ2-5|15|TRBD2
CASSPSGGNQETQYF
TGTGCCAGCAGCCCAAGCGGGGGGAATCAAGAGACCCAGTACTTC
>TRBV7-7|NA|TRBJ2-5|14|NA
CASSLLGLEETQYF
TGTGCCAGCAGCCTACTAGGGCTCGAGGAGACCCAGTACTTC
>TRBV27|NA|TRBJ2-1|14|TRBD1
CASKPGQGHNEQFF
TGTGCCAGCAAACCGGGACAGGGCCACAATGAGCAGTTCTTC
>TRBV7-2|NA|TRBJ2-4|14|NA
CASSLPLAKNIQYF
TGTGCCAGCAGCTTACCCCTAGCCAAAAACATTCAGTACTTC
>TRBV27|many|TRBJ1-5|12|TRBD1
CASRTGLQPQHF
TGTGCCAGCAGGACAGGGCTCCAGCCCCAGCATTTT
>TRBV5-6|NA|TRBJ2-7|15|TRBD1
CASSLPGQGSYEQYF
TGTGCCAGCAGCTTGCCGGGACAGGGCTCCTACGAGCAGTACTTC
>TRBV30|NA|TRBJ1-4|15|NA
CAWSVKGGGREKLFF
TGTGCCTGGAGTGTAAAGGGAGGCGGGAGAGAAAAACTGTTTTTT
>TRBV30|NA|TRBJ1-5|14|NA
CAWSPGGPGQPQHF
TGTGCCTGGAGCCCGGGGGGGCCTGGTCAGCCCCAGCATTTT
>TRBV6-6|NA|TRBJ2-3|16|TRBD1
CASSRIRTGDPDTQYF
TGTGCCAGCAGTCGAATTAGGACAGGGGATCCAGATACGCAGTATTTT
>TRBV19|NA|TRBJ2-1|15|TRBD2
CASSITPGGNNEQFF
TGTGCCAGTAGTATCACCCCGGGAGGAAACAATGAGCAGTTCTTC
>TRBV7-2|NA|TRBJ1-6|15|TRBD1
CASSSRTGGNSPLHF
TGTGCCAGCAGCTCAAGGACAGGCGGAAATTCACCCCTCCACTTT
>TRBV11-2|NA|TRBJ1-2|13|TRBD1
CASSPRDRNGYTF
TGTGCCAGCAGCCCCCGGGACAGGAATGGCTACACCTTC
>TRBV2|NA|TRBJ1-1|14|TRBD1
CARQGAFDFTEAFF
TGTGCCAGACAGGGGGCGTTCGATTTCACTGAAGCTTTCTTT
>TRBV19|NA|TRBJ2-4|18|NA
CASSWGFREERAKNIQYF
TGTGCCAGTAGTTGGGGCTTTAGGGAAGAAAGGGCCAAAAACATTCAGTACTTC
>TRBV7-8|NA|TRBJ1-1|15|NA
CASSLNREMNTEAFF
TGTGCCAGCAGCTTAAACAGGGAGATGAACACTGAAGCTTTCTTT
>TRBV30|NA|TRBJ1-1|13|NA
CAWSVWGRGEAFF
TGTGCCTGGAGTGTGTGGGGGAGGGGTGAAGCTTTCTTT
>TRBV27|NA|TRBJ2-7|13|TRBD1
CASSFGQGGEQYF
TGTGCCAGCAGTTTCGGACAGGGAGGAGAGCAGTACTTC
>TRBV5-1|NA|TRBJ1-4|16|NA
CASRLGSEATNEKLFF
TGCGCCAGCAGGTTGGGCAGCGAGGCAACTAATGAAAAACTGTTTTTT
>TRBV3-1/TRBV3-2|once|TRBJ2-1|12|NA
CASSRSYNEQFF
TGTGCCAGCAGCCGGAGCTACAATGAGCAGTTCTTC
>TRBV7-9|NA|TRBJ1-1|15|NA
CASTSFSSPGTEAFF
TGTGCCAGCACCTCTTTTTCATCCCCGGGCACTGAAGCTTTCTTT
>TRBV2|NA|TRBJ2-3|15|TRBD2
CASSQTSGSTDTQYF
TGTGCCAGCAGCCAGACTAGCGGGAGCACAGATACGCAGTATTTT
>TRBV18|NA|TRBJ2-6|18|NA
CASSPRTIQGSGANVLTF
TGTGCCAGCTCACCCCGGACCATACAGGGATCCGGGGCCAACGTCCTGACTTTC
>TRBV19|NA|TRBJ2-1|15|NA
CASSIDDTRSSEQFF
TGTGCCAGTAGTATTGATGACACCAGAAGCAGTGAGCAGTTCTTC
>TRBV6-1|NA|TRBJ1-2|16|TRBD1
CASSERGTGGVGGYTF
TGTGCCAGCAGTGAAAGAGGGACAGGGGGCGTGGGCGGCTACACCTTC
>TRBV28|NA|TRBJ1-4|14|NA
CASSALATNEKLFF
TGTGCCAGCAGTGCCTTAGCAACTAATGAAAAACTGTTTTTT
>TRBV28|NA|TRBJ2-1|12|TRBD1
CASRAAGQGHIF
TGTGCCAGCAGAGCCGCTGGACAGGGCCATATCTTC
>TRBV7-9|NA|TRBJ2-1|17|TRBD2
CASSYGGLAGTYNEQFF
TGTGCCAGCAGTTATGGGGGACTAGCGGGGACCTACAATGAGCAGTTCTTC
>TRBV7-9|NA|TRBJ1-4|14|NA
CASSLGQFNEKLFF
TGTGCCAGCAGCTTAGGGCAGTTTAATGAAAAACTGTTTTTT
>TRBV29-1|NA|TRBJ2-3|13|NA
CSVSTGNTDTQYF
TGCAGCGTCTCGACAGGAAACACAGATACGCAGTATTTT
>TRBV25-1|NA|TRBJ1-2|14|TRBD1
CASSGIGGGGGYTF
TGTGCCAGCAGTGGCATAGGGGGCGGAGGTGGCTACACCTTC
>TRBV30|NA|TRBJ2-2|13|NA
CAWSGDSTGELFF
TGTGCCTGGAGCGGTGACAGCACCGGGGAGCTGTTTTTT
>TRBV5-4|NA|TRBJ2-3|14|NA
CASSPDTYTDTQYF
TGTGCCAGCAGCCCGGACACTTACACAGATACGCAGTATTTT
>TRBV18|NA|TRBJ2-7|12|NA
CASSRQSYEQYF
TGTGCCAGCTCTCGACAAAGCTACGAGCAGTACTTC
>TRBV2|NA|TRBJ1-1|11|TRBD1
CASRTGTEAFF
TGTGCCAGCAGGACAGGGACTGAAGCTTTCTTT
>TRBV6-6|NA|TRBJ2-7|14|TRBD1
CASSGRDRSYEQYF
TGTGCCAGCAGTGGCCGGGACAGATCCTACGAGCAGTACTTC
>TRBV27|NA|TRBJ1-6|15|NA
CASSLLLGGNSPLHF
TGTGCCAGCAGTTTACTTCTGGGGGGGAATTCACCCCTCCACTTT